Detailed here is one TCR beta chain. What it binds is not known. Unmatched junction bases numbered 5, after V lost 4 bases and J lost 3 bases. CDR3 length equals 14 residues. The germline V gene has CDR1 ENHRY and CDR2 SYGVKD. This specimen belongs to a study of cytomegalovirus exposure and HLA in healthy donors. The study, taken as a whole, reports: With later analysis, a missense DCLRE1C variant became linked to TCR beta V- and J-gene trimming. Solely CMV serostatus was available to characterize immune exposure. Overall, some 160 TCR beta chains were annotated as cytomegalovirus-associated.

The PCR contained 60 Vbeta and 13 Jbeta primers. The table came from immunoSEQ multiplex PCR; TCRdb's copy has only in-frame clones and leaves some out. Here the sample spans over 200,000 clones, approximately 90% being singletons. The source of this sequence is a woman under 30 in good health and CMV-seronegative. This chain links TRBV10-3 with TRBJ1-2; 7 bases are shared with TRBD1. The sequenced sample was PBMCs. CDR3 sequence reads: CAISVTGNDYGYTF. CDR3 sequence (DNA): TGTGCCATCAGTGTGACAGGGAACGACTATGGCTACACCTTC.